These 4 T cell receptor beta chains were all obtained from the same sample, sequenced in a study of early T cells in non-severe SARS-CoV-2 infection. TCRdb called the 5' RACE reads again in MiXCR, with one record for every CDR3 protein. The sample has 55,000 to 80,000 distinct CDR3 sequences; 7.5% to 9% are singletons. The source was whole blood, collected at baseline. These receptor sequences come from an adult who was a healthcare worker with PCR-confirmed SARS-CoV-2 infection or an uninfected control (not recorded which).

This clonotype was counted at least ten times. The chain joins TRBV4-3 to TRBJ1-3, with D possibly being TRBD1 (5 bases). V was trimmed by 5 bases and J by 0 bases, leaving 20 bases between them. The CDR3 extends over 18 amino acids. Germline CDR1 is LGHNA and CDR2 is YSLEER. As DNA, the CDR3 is TGCGCCAGCAGCTTAGGGGCAGGCAGTCCGCTCTCTGGAAACACCATATATTTT. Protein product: CASSLGAGSPLSGNTIYF.

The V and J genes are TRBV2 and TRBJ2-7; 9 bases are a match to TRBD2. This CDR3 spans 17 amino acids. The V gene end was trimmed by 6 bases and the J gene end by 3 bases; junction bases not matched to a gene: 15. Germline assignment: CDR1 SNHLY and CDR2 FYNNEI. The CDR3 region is CASSLPGSGSSNYEQYF. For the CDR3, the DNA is TGTGCCAGCAGCCTCCCGGGTAGCGGGAGTTCAAACTACGAGCAGTACTTC.

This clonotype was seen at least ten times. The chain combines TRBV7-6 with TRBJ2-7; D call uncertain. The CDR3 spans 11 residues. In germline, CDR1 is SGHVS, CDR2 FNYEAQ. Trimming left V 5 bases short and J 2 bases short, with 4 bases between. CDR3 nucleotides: TGTGCCAGCAGCCTGACCTACGAGCAGTACTTC. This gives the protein CASSLTYEQYF.

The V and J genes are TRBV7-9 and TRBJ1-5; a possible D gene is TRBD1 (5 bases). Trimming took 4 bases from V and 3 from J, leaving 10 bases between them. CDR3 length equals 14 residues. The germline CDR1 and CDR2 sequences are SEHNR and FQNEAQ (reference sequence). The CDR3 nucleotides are TGTGCCAGCAGCTCTACAGGTTTCAATCAGCCCCAGCATTTT. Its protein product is CASSSTGFNQPQHF.